A single sample is the source of the 5 T cell receptor beta chains below, sequenced in a study of blood T cell repertoires in COVID-19. Method: immunoSEQ multiplex PCR; TCRdb's copy keeps in-frame clones and lacks some. The sample has about 120,000 clones, over 60% seen once. Sequencing was done on a sample of peripheral blood. Every receptor here comes from a human donor in a cohort sampled during active COVID-19.

The rearrangement joins TRBV13 to TRBJ2-7; 15 bases fit TRBD2. The CDR3 totals 16 residues. Germline assignment: CDR1 PRHDT and CDR2 FYEKMQ (reference sequence). The V segment lost 5 bases and the J segment 5 bases; nucleotides outside the gene matches: 7. The CDR3 loop reads CASSPGLAGGPHEQYF. In DNA form, the CDR3 reads TGTGCCAGCAGCCCTGGACTAGCGGGAGGGCCTCACGAGCAGTACTTC.

This sequence joins TRBV28 and TRBJ1-1; D call uncertain. This CDR3 spans 13 amino acids. With 3 bases removed from V and 3 bases from J, the gap between germline ends came to 8 bases. Germline V gene sequence: CDR1 MDHEN, CDR2 SYDVKM. CDR3 amino acids: CASSFRVYTEAFF. The CDR3 DNA follows: TGTGCCAGCAGTTTCCGGGTTTACACTGAAGCTTTCTTT.

The chain is built from TRBV4-1 and TRBJ2-3; 8 bases are shared with TRBD2. Losses at the gene ends were 2 bases for V and 4 bases for J; bases not matched to a gene: 8. Germline V gene sequence: CDR1 MGHRA, CDR2 YSYEKL. The CDR3 runs to 16 residues. As DNA, the CDR3 is TGCGCCAGCAGCCAAACGGGACTAGGGGAGGCAGATACGCAGTATTTT. Translated: CASSQTGLGEADTQYF.

J is TRBJ1-3 and V is TRBV6-6; 7 bases align to TRBD1. The CDR3 sequence is 15 residues long. The J segment lost 4 bases and the V segment lost 0 bases, leaving 3 bases of the junction unmatched. CDR1 and CDR2 (germline): MNHNY, SVGAGI (reference sequence). The CDR3 sequence: CASSYSGGAGNTIYF. As DNA, the CDR3 is TGTGCCAGCAGTTACTCAGGGGGCGCCGGAAACACCATATATTTT.

The chain has TRBV2 and TRBJ1-5; possible D gene TRBD1, 6 bases. The length of the CDR3 is 13 residues. With 6 bases removed from V and 9 bases from J, the gap between germline ends came to 15 bases. Germline CDR1 reads SNHLY; CDR2 reads FYNNEI. The chain's CDR3 is CASSRDTVGPQHF. The DNA of the CDR3 is TGTGCCAGCAGCCGGGACACCGTTGGGCCCCAGCATTTT.